Sequencing of this T cell receptor (beta chain) was carried out in a study of early stage breast cancer tumors. Study results and caveats: Chain pairing and CD4, CD8 or FOXP3 expression were not captured. In most of the 16 patients, blood comparison separated tumor from normal breast.

V shed 0 bases, J shed 4 bases, and the junction held 2 bases outside the gene matches. Looked up from germline, CDR1 is MNHEY and CDR2 is SVGAGI. This CDR3 comprises 16 residues. On this clone: Antigen specificity is unknown.

Measured with immunoSEQ multiplex PCR; TCRdb has only the in-frame clones, and not every one. The sample lists roughly 30,000 clones; approximately 85% were seen once. The specimen was blood. The receptor comes from a person aged 45-60 years with breast cancer. The chain links TRBV6-5 to TRBJ1-5; 11 bases align to TRBD1. In nucleotides, the CDR3 is TGTGCCAGCAGTTACTCTGGGACAGGGGGGAATCAGCCCCAGCATTTT. Translation: CASSYSGTGGNQPQHF.